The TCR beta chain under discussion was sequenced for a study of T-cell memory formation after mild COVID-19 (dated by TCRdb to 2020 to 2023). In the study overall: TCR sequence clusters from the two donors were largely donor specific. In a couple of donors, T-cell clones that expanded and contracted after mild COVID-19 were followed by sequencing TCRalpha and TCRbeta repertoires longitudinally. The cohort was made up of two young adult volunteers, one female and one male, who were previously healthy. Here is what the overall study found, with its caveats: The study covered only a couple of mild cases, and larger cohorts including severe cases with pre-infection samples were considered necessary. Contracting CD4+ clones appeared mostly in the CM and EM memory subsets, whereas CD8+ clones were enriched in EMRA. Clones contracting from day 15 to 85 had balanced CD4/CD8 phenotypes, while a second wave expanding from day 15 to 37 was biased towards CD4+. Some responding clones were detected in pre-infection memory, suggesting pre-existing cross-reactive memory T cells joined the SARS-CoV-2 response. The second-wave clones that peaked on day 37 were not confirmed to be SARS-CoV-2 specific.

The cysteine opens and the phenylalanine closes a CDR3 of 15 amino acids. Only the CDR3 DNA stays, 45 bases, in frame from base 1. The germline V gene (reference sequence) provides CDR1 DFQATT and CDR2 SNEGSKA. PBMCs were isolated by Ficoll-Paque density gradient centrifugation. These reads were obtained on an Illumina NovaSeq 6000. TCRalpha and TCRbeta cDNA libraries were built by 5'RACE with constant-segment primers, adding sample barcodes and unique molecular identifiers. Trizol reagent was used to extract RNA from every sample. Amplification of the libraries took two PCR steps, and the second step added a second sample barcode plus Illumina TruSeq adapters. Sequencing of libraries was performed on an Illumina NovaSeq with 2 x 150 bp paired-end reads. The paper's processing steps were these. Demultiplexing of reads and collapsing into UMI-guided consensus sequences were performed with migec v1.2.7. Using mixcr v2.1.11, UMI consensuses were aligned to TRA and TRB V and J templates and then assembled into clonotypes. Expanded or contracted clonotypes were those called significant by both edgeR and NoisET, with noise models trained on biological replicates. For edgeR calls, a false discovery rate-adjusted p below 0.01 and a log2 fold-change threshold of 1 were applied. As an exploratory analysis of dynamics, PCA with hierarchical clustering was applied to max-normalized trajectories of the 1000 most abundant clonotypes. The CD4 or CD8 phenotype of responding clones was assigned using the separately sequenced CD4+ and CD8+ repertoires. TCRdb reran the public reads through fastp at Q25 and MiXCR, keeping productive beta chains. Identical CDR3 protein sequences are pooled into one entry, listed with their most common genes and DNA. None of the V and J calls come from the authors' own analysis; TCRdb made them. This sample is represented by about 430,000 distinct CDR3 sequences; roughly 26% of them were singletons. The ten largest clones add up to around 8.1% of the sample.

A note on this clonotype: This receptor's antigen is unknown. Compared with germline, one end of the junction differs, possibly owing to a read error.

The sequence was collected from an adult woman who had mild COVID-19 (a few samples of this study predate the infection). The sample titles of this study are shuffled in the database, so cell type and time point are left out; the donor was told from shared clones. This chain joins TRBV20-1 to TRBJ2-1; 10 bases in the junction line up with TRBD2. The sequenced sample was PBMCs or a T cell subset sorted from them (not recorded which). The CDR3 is CSARAGTSAHNEQFF. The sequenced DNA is TGCAGTGCAAGAGCCGGGACTAGCGCGCACAATGAGCAGTTCTTC.